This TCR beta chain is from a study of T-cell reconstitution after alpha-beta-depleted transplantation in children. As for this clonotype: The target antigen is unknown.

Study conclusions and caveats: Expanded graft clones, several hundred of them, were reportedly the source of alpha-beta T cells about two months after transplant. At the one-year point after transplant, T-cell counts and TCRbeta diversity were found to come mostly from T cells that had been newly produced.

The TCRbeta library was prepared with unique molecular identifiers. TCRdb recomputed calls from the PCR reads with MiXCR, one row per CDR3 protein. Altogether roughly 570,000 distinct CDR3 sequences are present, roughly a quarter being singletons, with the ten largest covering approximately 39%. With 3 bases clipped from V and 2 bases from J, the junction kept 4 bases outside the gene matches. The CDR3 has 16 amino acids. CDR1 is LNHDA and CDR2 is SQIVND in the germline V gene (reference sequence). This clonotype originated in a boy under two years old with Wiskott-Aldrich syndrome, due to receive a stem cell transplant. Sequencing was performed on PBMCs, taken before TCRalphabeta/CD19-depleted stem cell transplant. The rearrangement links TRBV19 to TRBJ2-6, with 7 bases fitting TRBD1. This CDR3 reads CASSISQGAGANVLTF. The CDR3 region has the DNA TGTGCCAGTAGTATCAGTCAGGGGGCTGGGGCCAACGTCCTGACTTTC.